This TCR beta chain came from a study of patients and donors after allogeneic stem cell transplantation. Per the germline V gene, CDR1 is SGHAT and CDR2 is FQNNGV. The length of the CDR3 is 13 residues. Trimming shortened V by 5 bases and J by 4 bases, and 11 bases separated the two germline ends. TCRdb fed the RT-PCR reads into MiXCR, producing one record per CDR3 protein. The repertoire holds approximately 90,000 distinct CDR3 sequences, with just under 5% as singletons. This chain joins TRBV11-2 and TRBJ1-1, with unresolved D. The receptor's source is a human donor who was either an allogeneic HSCT recipient or a stem cell or donor lymphocyte infusion donor (not recorded which). It is not recorded whose cells these are; they may come from a transplant donor. The sample comprised blood, either unsorted or a sorted T cell fraction (not recorded which). CDR3 coding DNA: TGTGCCAGCAGCCGTAATACCGCCACTGAAGCTTTCTTT. It is translated as CASSRNTATEAFF.